This entry lists 10 T cell receptor beta chains sequenced from one sample in a study of cytomegalovirus exposure and HLA in healthy donors. With 60 Vbeta and 13 Jbeta primers, the PCR was carried out. Some clones are missing from TCRdb's copy, which holds only in-frame ones; the method was immunoSEQ multiplex PCR. The sample contains some 120,000 clones, 73% of which appear only once. Sequences were obtained from PBMCs. Receptor source: a woman aged 40 to 50 in good health and CMV-seronegative.

This clone was seen more than once but under ten times. The J gene is TRBJ2-1, the V gene TRBV5-1; weak D call: TRBD2 (5 bases). The CDR3 length is 16 residues. With 5 bases removed from V and 0 bases from J, the gap between germline ends came to 15 bases. Looked up from germline, CDR1 is SGHRS and CDR2 is YFSETQ. For the CDR3, the DNA is TGCGCCAGCAGAAACCCCGGCGGGTACTCCTACAATGAGCAGTTCTTC. As protein: CASRNPGGYSYNEQFF.

This chain uses TRBV30 with TRBJ2-7; D remains unclear. Germline loops: CDR1 GTSNPN, CDR2 SVGIG (reference sequence). The CDR3 extends over 11 amino acids. Deletions cut 4 bases from V and 3 bases from J, with 7 bases between. Written as DNA, the CDR3 is TGTGCCTGGATTCAGAACTACGAGCAGTACTTC. Its translation: CAWIQNYEQYF.

The chain uses TRBV27 and TRBJ1-2, with TRBD1 identical over 11 bases. J lost 5 bases, V lost 5 bases, and 7 bases had no gene match. CDR3 length: 15 residues. The V gene's germline CDR1 is MNHEY and CDR2 SMNVEV (reference sequence). The CDR3, as DNA: TGTGCCAGCAGTCCTTTGGGGACAGGGGGGTATGGCTACACCTTC. Residues: CASSPLGTGGYGYTF.

The chain couples TRBV19 to TRBJ2-7; maybe TRBD1 (6 bases). From germline, CDR1 is LNHDA and CDR2 SQIVND (reference sequence). V shed 6 bases and J shed 0 bases, with 15 bases lying between them. This CDR3 has 15 amino acids. CDR3 coding DNA: TGTGCCAGTAGCTTCTACCGGGACATCTCCTACGAGCAGTACTTC. Protein sequence: CASSFYRDISYEQYF.

The rearrangement links TRBV6-6 to TRBJ1-1; D is undetermined. V was clipped by 6 bases and J by 7 bases, with 21 bases between them. Germline V gives CDR1 MNHNY, CDR2 SVGAGI (reference sequence). The CDR3 has 15 residues. CDR3: CASRQKLVLNIEAFF. Written as DNA, the CDR3 is TGTGCCAGCAGGCAAAAGCTGGTATTGAATATTGAAGCTTTCTTT.

The chain joins TRBV25-1 to TRBJ2-7; the match to TRBD2 covers 7 bases. CDR1 and CDR2 (germline): MGHDK, SYGVNS. This CDR3 contains 13 residues. Germline trimming cut 7 bases from V and 7 bases from J; bases unmatched to any gene: 10. The CDR3 DNA reads as TGTGCCAGCACCAAGGGAGGGAGAGGGGAGCAGTACTTC. Protein: CASTKGGRGEQYF.

This clone occurred once. CDR3 DNA sequence: TGTGCCAGCAGTTCGGAGGGACAGCCACTAAAAGGCTTGTACTATGGCTACACCTTC. It specifies CASSSEGQPLKGLYYGYTF. The chain recombines TRBV27 with TRBJ1-2; 7 bases align to TRBD1. CDR1 and CDR2 (germline): MNHEY, SMNVEV (reference sequence). Unmatched junction bases numbered 20, after V lost 4 bases and J lost 3 bases. The length of the CDR3 is 19 residues.

This clone was seen once. The CDR3 region is CASGPQGFNTDTQYF. CDR3 DNA: TGTGCTAGTGGCCCACAGGGTTTCAACACAGATACGCAGTATTTT. The genes are TRBV12-5 and TRBJ2-3; TRBD1 is a possible D gene (6 bases). Germline V gene lookup returns CDR1 LGHNT and CDR2 FRNRAP. This CDR3 region has 15 residues. The V gene lost 6 bases and the J gene lost 2 bases, with 15 bases spanning the gap.

The genes are TRBV27 and TRBJ2-3, with D possibly matching TRBD1 (6 bases). The germline CDR1 and CDR2 sequences are MNHEY and SMNVEV (reference sequence). The CDR3 runs 14 residues. Trimming shortened V by 9 bases and J by 1 base, and 14 bases separated the two germline ends. This chain's CDR3 is CASTQDSRTDTQYF. The DNA of the CDR3 is TGTGCCAGTACACAGGACAGTCGCACAGATACGCAGTATTTT.

This sequence joins TRBV19 and TRBJ1-2; TRBD1 agrees at 7 bases. This CDR3 has 15 residues. Germline V CDR1 and CDR2: LNHDA, SQIVND (reference sequence). The J segment lost 7 bases and the V segment lost 5 bases, leaving 13 bases of the junction unmatched. In DNA, the CDR3 is TGTGCCAGTAGTGCCACGTTTCAGGGGGATATTGGCTACACCTTC. It encodes CASSATFQGDIGYTF.